The TCR beta chain described here comes from a study of blood T cell repertoires in COVID-19. Study summary: Donors in the United States, Italy and Spain gave samples during acute or convalescent COVID-19. Sources were T cells, B-cell-depleted T cells, or PBMCs; the material itself was cDNA or gDNA.

Germline V gives CDR1 SGHTA, CDR2 FQGNSA. CDR3 length: 15 residues. The germline V and J ends were trimmed by 5 bases and 2 bases, with 14 bases remaining between them. Per the study methods: Amplification from reference gene primers served as the basis for estimated nucleated cell counts. The protocol was immunoSEQ multiplex PCR, while the TCRdb copy is restricted to in-frame clones and leaves out a portion. The DNA was the basis for D and trimming; V, J and clone size are from that table. The sample comprises roughly 150,000 clones, over 70% of which are singletons, and 15% to 20% rests with the top ten.

This chain uses TRBV7-2 with TRBJ2-3; D possibly corresponds to TRBD2 (5 bases). The receptor comes from a woman in her 70s who had recovered from COVID-19. The source material was peripheral blood. The CDR3 is CASSLGLSYTDTQYF. CDR3 in DNA: TGTGCCAGCAGCCTAGGACTCTCATACACAGATACGCAGTATTTT.